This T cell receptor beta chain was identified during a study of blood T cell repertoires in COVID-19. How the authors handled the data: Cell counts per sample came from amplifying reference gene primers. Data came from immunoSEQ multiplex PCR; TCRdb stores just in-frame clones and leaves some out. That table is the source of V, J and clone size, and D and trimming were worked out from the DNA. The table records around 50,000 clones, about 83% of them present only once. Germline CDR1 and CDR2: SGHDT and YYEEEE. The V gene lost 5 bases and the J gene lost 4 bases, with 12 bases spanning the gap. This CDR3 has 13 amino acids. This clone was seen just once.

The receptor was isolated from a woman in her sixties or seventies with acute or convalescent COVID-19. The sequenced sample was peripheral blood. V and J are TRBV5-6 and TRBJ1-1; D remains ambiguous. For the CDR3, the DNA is TGTGCCAGCAGTCCCGATTCCAGCACTGAAGCTTTCTTT. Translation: CASSPDSSTEAFF.